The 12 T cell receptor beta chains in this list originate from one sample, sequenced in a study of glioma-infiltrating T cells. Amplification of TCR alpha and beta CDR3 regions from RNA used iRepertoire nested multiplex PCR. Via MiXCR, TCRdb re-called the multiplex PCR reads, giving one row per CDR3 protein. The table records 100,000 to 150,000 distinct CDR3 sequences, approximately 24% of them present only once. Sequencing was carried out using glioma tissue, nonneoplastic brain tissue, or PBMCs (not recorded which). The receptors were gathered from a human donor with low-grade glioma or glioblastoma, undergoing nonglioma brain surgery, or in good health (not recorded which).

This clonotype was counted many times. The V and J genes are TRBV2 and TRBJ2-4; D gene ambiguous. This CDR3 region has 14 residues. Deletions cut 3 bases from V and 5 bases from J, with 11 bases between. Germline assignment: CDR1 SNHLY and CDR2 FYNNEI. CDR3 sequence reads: CASSDKRTQNIQYF. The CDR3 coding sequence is TGTGCCAGCAGTGATAAACGGACCCAAAACATTCAGTACTTC. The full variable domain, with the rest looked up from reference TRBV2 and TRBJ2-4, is EPEVTQTPSHQVTQMGQEVILRCVPISNHLYFYWYRQILGQKVEFLVSFYNNEISEKSEIFDDQFSVERPDGSNFTLKIRSTKLEDSAMYFCASSDKRTQNIQYFGAGTRLSVL.

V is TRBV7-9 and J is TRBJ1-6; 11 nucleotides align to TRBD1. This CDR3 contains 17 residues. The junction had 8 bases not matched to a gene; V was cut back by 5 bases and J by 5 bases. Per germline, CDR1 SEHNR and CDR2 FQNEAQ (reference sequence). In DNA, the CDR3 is TGTGCCAGCAGCGATACCGGGACAGGGGGAAATAATTCACCCCTCCACTTT. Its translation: CASSDTGTGGNNSPLHF.

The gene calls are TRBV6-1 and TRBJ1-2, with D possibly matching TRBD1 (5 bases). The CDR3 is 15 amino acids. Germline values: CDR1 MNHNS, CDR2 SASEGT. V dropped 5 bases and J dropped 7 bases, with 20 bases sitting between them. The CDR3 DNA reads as TGTGCCAGCAGTCCGGGCGGGGGAGGGAGAGGTGGCTACACCTTC. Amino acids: CASSPGGGGRGGYTF.

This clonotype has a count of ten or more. The CDR3 here is CSVVPADSNQPQHF. CDR3 coding DNA: TGCAGTGTTGTTCCGGCAGATAGCAATCAGCCCCAGCATTTT. The chain joins TRBV20-1 to TRBJ1-5; no clear D gene. CDR1 is DFQATT and CDR2 is SNEGSKA in the germline V gene (reference sequence). The CDR3 runs 14 residues. V lost 7 bases, J lost 0 bases, and 13 bases lay in between.

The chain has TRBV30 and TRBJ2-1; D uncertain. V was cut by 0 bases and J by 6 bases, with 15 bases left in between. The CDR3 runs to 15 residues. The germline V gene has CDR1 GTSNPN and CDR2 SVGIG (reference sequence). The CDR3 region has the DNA TGTGCCTGGAGTGTGCAGTTGGATTGGTTCAATGAGCAGTTCTTC. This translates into CAWSVQLDWFNEQFF.

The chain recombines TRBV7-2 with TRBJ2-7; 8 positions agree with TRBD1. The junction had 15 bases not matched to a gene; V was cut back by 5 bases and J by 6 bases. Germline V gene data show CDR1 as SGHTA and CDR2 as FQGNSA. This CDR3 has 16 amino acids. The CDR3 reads CASSRPDSGQVCEQYV. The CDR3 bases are TGTGCCAGCAGCCGTCCGGATTCGGGACAGGTATGCGAGCAGTACGTC.

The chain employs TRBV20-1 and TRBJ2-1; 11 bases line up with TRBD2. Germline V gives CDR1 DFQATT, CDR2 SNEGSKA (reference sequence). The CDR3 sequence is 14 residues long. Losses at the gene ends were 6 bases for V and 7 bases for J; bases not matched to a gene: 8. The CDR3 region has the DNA TGCAGTGCGGTAGCGGGGGGGCCAAAGAATGAGCAGTTCTTC. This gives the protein CSAVAGGPKNEQFF.

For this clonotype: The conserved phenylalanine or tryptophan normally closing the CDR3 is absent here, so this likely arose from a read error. CDR3 residues: CSARPSNQPQHS. The CDR3 DNA reads TGCAGTGCTAGACCAAGCAATCAGCCCCAGCATTCT. J is TRBJ1-5 and V is TRBV20-1, with unresolved D. The V gene lost 2 bases and the J gene lost 1 base, with 3 bases spanning the gap. CDR1 is DFQATT, CDR2 SNEGSKA, per germline (reference sequence). The CDR3 spans 12 residues.

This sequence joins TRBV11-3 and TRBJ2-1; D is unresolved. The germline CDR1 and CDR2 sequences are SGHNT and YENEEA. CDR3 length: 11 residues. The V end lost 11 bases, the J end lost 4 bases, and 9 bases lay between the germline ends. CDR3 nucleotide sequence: TGTGCCGTCAGGAATTACAATGAGCAGTTCTTC. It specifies CAVRNYNEQFF.

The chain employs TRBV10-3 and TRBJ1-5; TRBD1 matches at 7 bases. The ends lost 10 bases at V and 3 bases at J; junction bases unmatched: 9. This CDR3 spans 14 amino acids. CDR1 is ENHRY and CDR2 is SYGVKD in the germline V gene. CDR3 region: CATSEGANNQPQHF. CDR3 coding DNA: TGTGCCACCTCTGAGGGGGCCAACAATCAGCCCCAGCATTTT.

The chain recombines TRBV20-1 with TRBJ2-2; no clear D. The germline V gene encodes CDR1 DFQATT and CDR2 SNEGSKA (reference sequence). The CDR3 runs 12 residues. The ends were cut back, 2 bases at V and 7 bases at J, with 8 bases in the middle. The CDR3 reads CSARYPFGELFF. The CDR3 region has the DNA TGCAGTGCTAGATATCCCTTCGGGGAGCTGTTTTTT.

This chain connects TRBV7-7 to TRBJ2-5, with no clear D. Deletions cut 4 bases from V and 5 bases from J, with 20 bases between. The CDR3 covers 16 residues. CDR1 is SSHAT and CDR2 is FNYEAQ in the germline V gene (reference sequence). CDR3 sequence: CASSSIPGSTGETQYF. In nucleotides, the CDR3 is TGTGCCAGCAGCTCAATCCCCGGGTCCACCGGGGAGACCCAGTACTTC.